Sequencing of this T cell receptor (beta chain) was carried out in a study of blood T cell repertoires in COVID-19. Across the study: PBMCs, B-cell-depleted T cells, or T cells provided the cDNA or gDNA that made up the material.

The data were produced by immunoSEQ multiplex PCR, yet TCRdb's version contains in-frame clones alone and is incomplete. The sample includes around 120,000 clones, 88% of them seen just once. Material: peripheral blood. This sequence originates from a man aged 45-65 years with acute or convalescent COVID-19.

The CDR3 sequence is CASSSLTGAFEKLFF. CDR3 coding DNA: TGTGCCAGCAGTTCATTGACAGGGGCTTTTGAAAAACTGTTTTTT. J is TRBJ1-4 and V is TRBV9; 8 bases align to TRBD1. Germline CDR1 and CDR2: SGDLS and YYNGEE. The CDR3 extends over 15 amino acids. V trimming: 5 bases; J trimming: 7 bases; junction bases outside the gene matches: 10. Full variable domain (outside the CDR3, taken from reference TRBV9 and TRBJ1-4): DSGVTQTPKHLITATGQRVTLRCSPRSGDLSVYWYQQSLDQGLQFLIQYYNGEERAKGNILERFSAQQFPDLHSELNLSSLELGDSALYFCASSSLTGAFEKLFFGSGTQLSVL.